The 30 T cell receptor beta chains below come from one sample, sequenced in a study of identical twins. TCRdb reprocessed the 5' RACE reads via MiXCR and lists one record per CDR3 protein. The sample records 570,000 or so distinct CDR3 sequences, roughly 9.5% being singletons. These data also formed part of another study, on yellow fever vaccine responses in identical twins.

What was sequenced was PBMCs. Source of these receptors: a woman aged 18-29 years in good health.

This clonotype was observed at least ten times. The V and J genes are TRBV5-1 and TRBJ1-4, with 7 bases that match TRBD1. Germline CDR1 SGHRS, CDR2 YFSETQ. The CDR3 covers 16 residues. Unmatched junction bases numbered 13, after V lost 0 bases and J lost 11 bases. The CDR3 sequence is CASSLEGQFNGVKLFF. The CDR3 bases are TGCGCCAGCAGCTTGGAGGGACAGTTTAACGGAGTGAAACTGTTTTTT.

This clonotype was seen many times. The rearrangement links TRBV5-1 to TRBJ2-2, with unresolved D. The germline CDR1 and CDR2 sequences are SGHRS and YFSETQ. The CDR3 spans 13 residues. Trimming took off 4 bases at V and 4 bases at J, with 8 bases between the two ends. The CDR3 DNA reads as TGCGCCAGCAGCAGGGTTACCACCGGGGAGCTGTTTTTT. It yields the protein CASSRVTTGELFF.

This clonotype was recorded at least ten times. The chain is built from TRBV28 and TRBJ2-3, with 8 positions matching TRBD2. V lost 4 bases, J lost 4 bases, and 13 bases stayed unmatched. Germline V gene data show CDR1 as MDHEN and CDR2 as SYDVKM. The CDR3 totals 17 residues. CDR3 nucleotides: TGTGCCAGCAGTTCACTCCATTCCGGACTAGCCCCAGATACGCAGTATTTT. Encoded protein: CASSSLHSGLAPDTQYF.

The CDR3 sequence is CASRNGQGNTEAFF. The CDR3 coding sequence is TGCGCCAGCAGAAATGGACAGGGGAACACTGAAGCTTTCTTT. The chain carries TRBV5-1 and TRBJ1-1; 8 nucleotides line up with TRBD1. The germline V gene has CDR1 SGHRS and CDR2 YFSETQ. Trimming removed 5 bases from V and 1 base from J; junction bases left unmatched: 4. This CDR3 spans 14 amino acids.

This clonotype showed up many times. V is TRBV4-2 and J is TRBJ2-7; 9 bases agree with TRBD1. The CDR3 has 14 amino acids. The J segment lost 4 bases and the V segment lost 5 bases, leaving 6 bases of the junction unmatched. Germline CDR1 and CDR2: LGHNA and YNFKEQ. CDR3 region: CASSDRDRVYEQYF. CDR3 bases: TGTGCCAGCAGCGACCGGGACAGGGTTTACGAGCAGTACTTC.

This clonotype was observed a handful of times. This chain connects TRBV7-2 to TRBJ2-7; no definite D call. The CDR3 is 17 amino acids. The ends were cut back, 5 bases at V and 2 bases at J, with 22 bases in the middle. Germline CDR1 is SGHTA and CDR2 is FQGNSA. The CDR3 loop is CASSVRSDGSRTYEQYF. The CDR3 bases are TGTGCCAGCAGCGTACGCTCGGACGGATCCCGTACCTACGAGCAGTACTTC.

V usage is TRBV4-1 and J usage is TRBJ2-1; 7 nucleotides agree with TRBD1. Germline V gene data show CDR1 as MGHRA and CDR2 as YSYEKL. This CDR3 comprises 11 residues. The ends lost 7 bases at V and 10 bases at J; junction bases unmatched: 4. The CDR3, as DNA: TGCGCCAGCAAACAGGGGTTAGAGCAGTTCTTC. Amino acid sequence: CASKQGLEQFF.

This clonotype has just a few counts. CDR3 sequence reads: CASSYSTGSDEQYF. The DNA for the CDR3 is TGTGCCAGCAGTTACTCGACCGGGTCGGACGAGCAGTACTTC. This chain uses TRBV6-5 with TRBJ2-7; D uncertain. The V and J ends lost 0 bases and 5 bases respectively, with 11 bases between them. The germline CDR1 and CDR2 sequences are MNHEY and SVGAGI. The CDR3 is made up of 14 amino acids.

The rearrangement joins TRBV7-2 to TRBJ1-2; D may be TRBD1 (5 bases). The CDR3 runs 12 residues. Germline assignment: CDR1 SGHTA and CDR2 FQGNSA. The V gene lost 5 bases and the J gene lost 6 bases, with 10 bases spanning the gap. The CDR3 bases are TGTGCCAGCAGCATTAACAGGCATGGCTACACCTTC. Residues: CASSINRHGYTF.

The CDR3 nucleotides are TGTGCCAGCAGTGCAAGGGGGGAAGGGGCCCAGTACTTC. Protein product: CASSARGEGAQYF. The genes are TRBV2 and TRBJ2-5; perhaps D is TRBD1 or TRBD2 (6 bases each). Trimming stripped 4 bases from V and 9 bases from J, with 15 bases between. CDR1 is SNHLY, CDR2 FYNNEI, per germline. This CDR3 region has 13 residues. Full variable domain (remainder filled in from reference TRBV2 and TRBJ2-5): EPEVTQTPSHQVTQMGQEVILRCVPISNHLYFYWYRQILGQKVEFLVSFYNNEISEKSEIFDDQFSVERPDGSNFTLKIRSTKLEDSAMYFCASSARGEGAQYFGPGTRLLVL.

This clonotype was counted at least ten times. V and J are TRBV27 and TRBJ2-2; 8 bases match TRBD2. V gave up 5 bases and J gave up 7 bases; unmatched junction bases: 15. Germline V gives CDR1 MNHEY, CDR2 SMNVEV (reference sequence). This CDR3 has 17 amino acids. Here the CDR3 DNA reads TGTGCCAGCAGTCCCGCCCCGGAGCGGGGGACAAGCGGGGAGCTGTTTTTT. This gives the protein CASSPAPERGTSGELFF.

On this clonotype itself: A single base separates this from a much larger clone, so it may be a read error. This chain connects TRBV5-1 to TRBJ2-1, with D perhaps TRBD2 (6 bases). V was clipped by 5 bases and J by 7 bases, with 16 bases between them. Germline CDR1 SGHRS, CDR2 YFSETQ. The CDR3 loop spans 14 amino acids. The CDR3 loop is CASSGTGGRNEQFF. Written as DNA, the CDR3 is TGCGCCAGCAGTGGGACTGGCGGACGTAATGAGCAGTTCTTC. Together with reference TRBV5-1 and TRBJ2-1, the CDR3 gives the full variable domain: KAGVTQTPRYLIKTRGQQVTLSCSPISGHRSVSWYQQTPGQGLQFLFEYFSETQRNKGNFPGRFSGRQFSNSRSEMNVSTLELGDSALYLCASSGTGGRNEQFFGPGTRLTVL.

This clonotype was observed a few times. The chain couples TRBV11-2 to TRBJ2-7; D is possibly TRBD1 (5 bases). In germline, CDR1 is SGHAT, CDR2 FQNNGV. V was cut by 3 bases and J by 3 bases, with 6 bases left in between. The CDR3 is 12 residues long. CDR3 region: CASSFTGYEQYF. CDR3 in DNA: TGTGCCAGCAGCTTTACAGGCTACGAGCAGTACTTC.

V is TRBV29-1 and J is TRBJ2-1, with a possible D match to TRBD2 (6 bases). V lost 6 bases to trimming and J lost 0 bases, with 9 bases between them. This CDR3 spans 13 amino acids. Germline CDR1 and CDR2: SQVTM and ANQGSEA. CDR3 in amino acids: CSVAGGSYNEQFF. For the CDR3, the DNA is TGCAGCGTAGCGGGTGGCTCCTACAATGAGCAGTTCTTC.

This clonotype came up a few times. The chain has TRBV20-1 and TRBJ2-7; 12 bases align to TRBD2. The length of the CDR3 is 16 residues. The V gene's germline CDR1 is DFQATT and CDR2 SNEGSKA (reference sequence). V trimming: 2 bases; J trimming: 4 bases; junction bases outside the gene matches: 9. DNA of the CDR3: TGCAGTGCTAGACTAGCGGGAGGGCCCGGGGCTTACGAGCAGTACTTC. Its translation: CSARLAGGPGAYEQYF.

The V call is TRBV5-1, the J call TRBJ2-7, with D possibly matching TRBD1 (5 bases). Trimming stripped 0 bases from V and 1 base from J, with 8 bases between. CDR1 and CDR2 from the germline V gene are SGHRS and YFSETQ. The CDR3 loop spans 14 amino acids. CDR3 DNA sequence: TGCGCCAGCAGCTTGGACAGGCGATCCTACGAGCAGTACTTC. Translation gives CASSLDRRSYEQYF.

This clonotype was detected many times. J is TRBJ1-1 and V is TRBV12-3 or TRBV12-4, with D maybe TRBD1 (6 bases). The CDR3 runs to 14 residues. Trimming took off 3 bases at V and 5 bases at J, with 13 bases between the two ends. In nucleotides, the CDR3 is TGTGCCAGCAGTTTCGGGGGCGCGGGGACTGAAGCTTTCTTT. It is translated as CASSFGGAGTEAFF.

V usage is TRBV12-3 or TRBV12-4 and J usage is TRBJ2-3; possible D gene TRBD1, 6 bases. The CDR3 is made up of 14 amino acids. V lost 4 bases to trimming and J lost 5 bases, with 13 bases between them. The CDR3 spells CASSSTYREDTQYF. The CDR3 coding sequence is TGTGCCAGCAGTTCCACCTACAGGGAAGATACGCAGTATTTT.

The chain has TRBV4-3 and TRBJ1-5, with D tentatively TRBD1 (6 bases). V lost 0 bases to trimming and J lost 3 bases, with 9 bases between them. The CDR3 contains 15 residues. The germline V gene encodes CDR1 LGHNA and CDR2 YSLEER. The CDR3 DNA follows: TGCGCCAGCAGCCAAGACAGGACAGTCAATCAGCCCCAGCATTTT. It translates to CASSQDRTVNQPQHF.

This clonotype appeared many times. The chain recombines TRBV27 with TRBJ2-7, with D possibly matching TRBD1 (6 bases). The CDR3 has 15 residues. Germline V gene data show CDR1 as MNHEY and CDR2 as SMNVEV (reference sequence). V was cut by 3 bases and J by 1 base, with 13 bases left in between. CDR3 sequence reads: CASSLHRAESYEQYF. The DNA of the CDR3 is TGTGCCAGCAGTTTGCACAGGGCAGAATCCTACGAGCAGTACTTC.

To note about this clonotype: Possible read error: a much larger clone is one base away. CDR3 amino acids: CSVQPGPYGTKNIQYF. DNA for the CDR3: TGCAGCGTCCAACCTGGGCCCTACGGTACCAAAAACATTCAGTACTTC. The gene calls are TRBV29-1 and TRBJ2-4; D remains unclear. V dropped 6 bases and J dropped 2 bases, with 20 bases sitting between them. Germline assignment: CDR1 SQVTM and CDR2 ANQGSEA. The CDR3 covers 16 residues.

This clonotype appeared a few times. This chain uses TRBV7-9 with TRBJ2-7; D not certain. Trimming stripped 6 bases from V and 3 bases from J, with 12 bases between. This CDR3 contains 13 residues. Germline V gene lookup returns CDR1 SEHNR and CDR2 FQNEAQ (reference sequence). The CDR3 region is CASRSEHYYEQYF. Here the CDR3 DNA reads TGTGCCAGCAGGAGTGAGCACTACTACGAGCAGTACTTC.

This clonotype was counted only a few times. J is TRBJ2-4 and V is TRBV20-1; 8 nucleotides line up with TRBD1. V lost 5 bases to trimming and J lost 3 bases; unmatched junction nucleotides: 12. This CDR3 has 16 amino acids. Germline V gene lookup returns CDR1 DFQATT and CDR2 SNEGSKA (reference sequence). The CDR3 reads CSAPALTGVGKNIQYF. The CDR3 DNA reads TGCAGTGCTCCAGCCCTGACAGGGGTCGGCAAAAACATTCAGTACTTC.

The chain has TRBV5-1 and TRBJ2-5; no firm D call. Trimming stripped 4 bases from V and 13 bases from J, with 17 bases between. The CDR3 spans 12 residues. The germline gives CDR1 SGHRS, CDR2 YFSETQ. The chain's CDR3 is CASSPPAASVYF. CDR3 nucleotides: TGCGCCAGCAGCCCCCCGGCCGCCTCAGTGTACTTC.

The gene calls are TRBV29-1 and TRBJ2-1; 10 bases are a match to TRBD2. The CDR3 totals 14 residues. Germline CDR1 and CDR2: SQVTM and ANQGSEA. V trimming: 8 bases; J trimming: 8 bases; junction bases outside the gene matches: 12. The CDR3 region is CSLETSGYGDEQFF. In DNA, the CDR3 is TGCAGCTTAGAGACTAGCGGGTATGGGGATGAGCAGTTCTTC.

This clonotype appeared a few times. This chain links TRBV3-1 with TRBJ2-1; 8 bases agree with TRBD2. The V gene's germline CDR1 is LGHDT and CDR2 YNNKEL (reference sequence). V dropped 0 bases and J dropped 10; count of bases not matched to a gene: 8. There are 15 residues in the CDR3. CDR3 amino acids: CASSQERGGLMEQFF. CDR3 DNA: TGTGCCAGCAGCCAAGAACGGGGGGGGTTAATGGAGCAGTTCTTC.

This clonotype was observed a few times. The V gene is TRBV12-3 or TRBV12-4, the J gene TRBJ2-7; 10 positions match TRBD1. Trimming cost V 6 bases and J 6 bases; bases outside gene matches: 8. The CDR3 loop spans 14 amino acids. The CDR3 here is CASSRQGAISEQYF. The CDR3 region has the DNA TGTGCCAGCAGCAGACAGGGGGCGATTTCCGAGCAGTACTTC.

This clonotype appeared many times. The chain couples TRBV28 to TRBJ2-3; 12 bases match TRBD1. Germline V gene data show CDR1 as MDHEN and CDR2 as SYDVKM. The CDR3 has 17 amino acids. The trim removed 6 bases at V and 1 base at J, leaving 8 bases unmatched. The CDR3: CASRAGTGGAGTDTQYF. The CDR3 nucleotides are TGTGCCAGCAGAGCCGGGACAGGGGGCGCCGGCACAGATACGCAGTATTTT.

The V and J genes are TRBV11-2 and TRBJ2-6, with D tentatively TRBD1 or TRBD2 (5 bases each). V lost 6 bases and J lost 0, with 12 bases in between. This CDR3 comprises 16 residues. The germline V gene has CDR1 SGHAT and CDR2 FQNNGV. The CDR3 reads CASRIGAPSGANVLTF. CDR3 DNA sequence: TGTGCCAGCAGGATCGGGGCTCCCTCTGGGGCCAACGTCCTGACTTTC.

On this clonotype itself: At one end, the junction sequence differs from germline, possibly due to a read error. Here the CDR3 DNA reads TGTGCTAGCAGCTTAGTGGACGGGGAGACCCAGTACTTC. This sequence encodes CASSLVDGETQYF. V usage is TRBV7-7 and J usage is TRBJ2-5; D gene ambiguous. Germline loops: CDR1 SSHAT, CDR2 FNYEAQ (reference sequence). This CDR3 is 13 amino acids long. The whole variable domain, filled in from reference TRBV7-7 and TRBJ2-5, reads GAGVSQSPRYKVTKRGQDVTLRCDPISSHATLYWYQQALGQGPEFLTYFNYEAQPDKSGLPSDRFSAERPEGSISTLTIQRTEQRDSAMYRCASSLVDGETQYFGPGTRLLVL.